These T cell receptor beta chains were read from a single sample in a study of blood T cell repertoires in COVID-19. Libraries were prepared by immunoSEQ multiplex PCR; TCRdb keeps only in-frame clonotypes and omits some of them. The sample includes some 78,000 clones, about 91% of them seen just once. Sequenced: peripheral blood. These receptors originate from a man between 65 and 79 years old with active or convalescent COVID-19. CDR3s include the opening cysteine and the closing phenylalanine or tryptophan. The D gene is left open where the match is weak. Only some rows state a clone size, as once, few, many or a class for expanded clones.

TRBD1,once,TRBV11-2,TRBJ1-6,TGTGCCAGCAGCTTACGGGCAGGGACAGATTCACCCCTCCACTTT,CASSLRAGTDSPLHF
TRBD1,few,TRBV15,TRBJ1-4,TGTGCCACCAGCAGATCACTAGACAGGGTCGAAAAACTGTTTTTT,CATSRSLDRVEKLFF
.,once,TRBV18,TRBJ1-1,TGTGCCAGCTCACAGGTGGCAGGCACTGAAGCTTTCTTT,CASSQVAGTEAFF
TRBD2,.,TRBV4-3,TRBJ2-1,TGCGCCAGCAGCCAAGATCGTTCTCGGAGCGGGGGGAACAATGAGCAGTTCTTC,CASSQDRSRSGGNNEQFF
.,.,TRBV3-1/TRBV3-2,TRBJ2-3,TGTGCCAGCAGCCACGGAAGGTACAGCTCCACAGATACGCAGTATTTT,CASSHGRYSSTDTQYF
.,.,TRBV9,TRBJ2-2,TGTGCCAGCAGCAAAACAGGGAACACCGGGGAGCTGTTTTTT,CASSKTGNTGELFF
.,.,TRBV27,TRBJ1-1,TGTGCCAGCAGTTTATCGTGGGCAGGGGCCGGGAACACTGAAGCTTTCTTT,CASSLSWAGAGNTEAFF
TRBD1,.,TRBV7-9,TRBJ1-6,TGTGCCAGCAGCCACTCGACAGGGGGCGGTTCACCCCTCCACTTT,CASSHSTGGGSPLHF
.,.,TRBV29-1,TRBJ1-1,TGCAGCGTTAGTCAGGGGCAGGACACTGAAGCTTTCTTT,CSVSQGQDTEAFF
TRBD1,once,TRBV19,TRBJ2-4,TGTGCCAGTAGTATGGGGACAGGGGGCGAAAACATTCAGTACTTC,CASSMGTGGENIQYF
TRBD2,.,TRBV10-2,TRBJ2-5,TGCGCCAGCAGTGACCCTAGCGGGGGAAACGGGGAGACCCAGTACTTC,CASSDPSGGNGETQYF
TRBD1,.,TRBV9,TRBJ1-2,TGTGCCAGCAGCGTTGACAGGGGAGGCGGCTACACCTTC,CASSVDRGGGYTF
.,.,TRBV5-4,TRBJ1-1,TGTGCCAGCAGCTTGAGGGACATGAACACTGAAGCTTTCTTT,CASSLRDMNTEAFF
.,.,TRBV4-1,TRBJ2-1,TGCGCCAGCAGCTCCCTGGCGGCTGGGCAGTTCTTC,CASSSLAAGQFF
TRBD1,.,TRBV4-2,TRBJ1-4,TGTGCCAGCAGCCATCCTCCGGGACAGGGTAATGAAAAACTGTTTTTT,CASSHPPGQGNEKLFF
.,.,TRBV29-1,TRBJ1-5,TGCAGCGTTGCACGACATCCGGGAAGCAATCAGCCCCAGCATTTT,CSVARHPGSNQPQHF
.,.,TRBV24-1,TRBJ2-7,TGTGCCACCGCCGGCTGGGAGATGGACGAGCAGTACTTC,CATAGWEMDEQYF
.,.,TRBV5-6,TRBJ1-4,TGTGCCAGCAGCTTGGGTAGTGGGGGCACAGCTAATGAAAAACTGTTTTTT,CASSLGSGGTANEKLFF
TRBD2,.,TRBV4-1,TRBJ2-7,TGCGCCAGCAGCCAGGAAAGTACGGGACTAGCGTATAGTCGGCAGTACTTC,CASSQESTGLAYSRQYF
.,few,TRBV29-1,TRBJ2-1,TGCAGCGTTGCCCGAGGGCTTCAGCAGTTCTTC,CSVARGLQQFF
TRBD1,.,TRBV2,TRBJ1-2,TGTGCCAGCAGAAGGGACAGGGGCACGGATGGCTACACCTTC,CASRRDRGTDGYTF
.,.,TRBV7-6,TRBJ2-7,TGTGCCAGCAGCCCTACAGGCGGCAACAAACCCCTCGAGCAGTACTTC,CASSPTGGNKPLEQYF
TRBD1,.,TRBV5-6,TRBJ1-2,TGTGCCAGCAGCCCAGGACAGGGGGTGAGGGGCTACACCTTC,CASSPGQGVRGYTF
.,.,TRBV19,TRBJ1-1,TGTGCCAGTAGTGTAGGTGGATGGGAGATAGAAACTGAAGCTTTCTTT,CASSVGGWEIETEAFF
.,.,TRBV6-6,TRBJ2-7,TGTGCCAGCAGTTTGGGCCCTCTCTACGAGCAGTACTTC,CASSLGPLYEQYF
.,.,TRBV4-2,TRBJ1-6,TGTGCCAGCAGCCAAGATCTAGCAGGGGAGAATTCACCCCTCCACTTT,CASSQDLAGENSPLHF
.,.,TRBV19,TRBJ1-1,TGTGCCAGTAGCAAAGGGGGAGTGAGCACTGAAGCTTTCTTT,CASSKGGVSTEAFF
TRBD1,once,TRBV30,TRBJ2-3,TGTGCCTGGAAAACACAGGGGAGCACAGATACGCAGTATTTT,CAWKTQGSTDTQYF
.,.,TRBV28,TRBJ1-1,TGTGCCAGCAGTTTATCAGGTTTCACTGAAGCTTTCTTT,CASSLSGFTEAFF
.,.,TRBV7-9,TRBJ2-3,TGTGCCAGCAGCGACGGTGGGGGGGCGCGTGGAGATACGCAGTATTTT,CASSDGGGARGDTQYF
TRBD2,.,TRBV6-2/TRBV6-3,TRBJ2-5,TGTGCCAGCAGTTACTCGTATCTAGCGGGGGGCCAAGAGACCCAGTACTTC,CASSYSYLAGGQETQYF
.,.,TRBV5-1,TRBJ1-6,TGCGCCAGCAGCTTAAGGCGGCAGGGGAATTCACCCCTCCACTTT,CASSLRRQGNSPLHF
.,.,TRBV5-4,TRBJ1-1,TGTGCCAGCAGCACGGGAGGGGGGCGTGCGAGCACTGAAGCTTTCTTT,CASSTGGGRASTEAFF
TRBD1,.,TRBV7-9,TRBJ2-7,TGTGCCAGCAGCGCCTATTCGACAGGGGACTTCTCCTACGAGCAGTACTTC,CASSAYSTGDFSYEQYF
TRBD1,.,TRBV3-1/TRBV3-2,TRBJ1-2,TGTGCCAGCAGCCAACACGACAGGGAGTCCTATGGCTACACCTTC,CASSQHDRESYGYTF